The 30 T cell receptor beta chains below were found in one sample sequenced in a study of blood T cell repertoires in COVID-19. The assay was immunoSEQ multiplex PCR, and TCRdb's table has in-frame clones only and misses some. The repertoire has tens of thousands of clones, approximately 83% of them found once; the top ten carry 28%. Material: peripheral blood. The receptor set was obtained from a woman of 80 years or more with COVID-19, enrolled during active disease.

The rearrangement links TRBV29-1 to TRBJ1-2, with D tentatively TRBD1 (5 bases). Trimming cost V 2 bases and J 8 bases, with 18 bases left between them. The CDR3 has 14 residues. CDR1 and CDR2 from the germline V gene are SQVTM and ANQGSEA. The chain's CDR3 is CSVEKESRAGGYTF. CDR3 DNA sequence: TGCAGCGTTGAAAAGGAGTCCAGGGCTGGAGGCTACACCTTC.

The chain carries TRBV7-2 and TRBJ2-3; the match to TRBD1 covers 11 bases. CDR1 is SGHTA, CDR2 FQGNSA, per germline. CDR3 size: 15 residues. The V segment lost 3 bases and the J segment 3 bases; nucleotides outside the gene matches: 2. This chain's CDR3 is CASSFGQGATDTQYF. The CDR3 DNA is TGTGCCAGCAGCTTCGGACAGGGGGCTACAGATACGCAGTATTTT.

The chain employs TRBV11-2 and TRBJ1-1, with 7 bases matching TRBD1. Germline V gene lookup returns CDR1 SGHAT and CDR2 FQNNGV. The CDR3 spans 14 residues. The ends lost 5 bases at V and 6 bases at J; junction bases unmatched: 9. The CDR3 is CASSVRGGKSEAFF. The DNA of the CDR3 is TGTGCCAGCAGCGTTCGAGGGGGCAAGTCTGAAGCTTTCTTT.

The chain has TRBV6-1 and TRBJ2-5; tentatively, D is TRBD2 (6 bases). V gave up 2 bases and J gave up 4 bases, with 17 bases separating them. The length of the CDR3 is 16 residues. Looked up from germline, CDR1 is MNHNS and CDR2 is SASEGT. CDR3 residues: CASSEIVGGTGETQYF. The CDR3 DNA sequence: TGTGCCAGCAGTGAAATTGTTGGGGGGACCGGAGAGACCCAGTACTTC.

The J gene is TRBJ1-1, the V gene TRBV5-4, with D uncertain. Germline assignment: CDR1 SGHNT and CDR2 YYREEE (reference sequence). V was pared by 3 bases and J by 3 bases, with 15 bases between. This CDR3 has 15 amino acids. This CDR3 reads CASSSVKSGDTEAFF. CDR3 in DNA: TGTGCCAGCAGCTCGGTAAAAAGCGGGGACACTGAAGCTTTCTTT. Together with reference TRBV5-4 and TRBJ1-1, the CDR3 gives the full variable domain: ETGVTQSPTHLIKTRGQQVTLRCSSQSGHNTVSWYQQALGQGPQFIFQYYREEENGRGNFPPRFSGLQFPNYSSELNVNALELDDSALYLCASSSVKSGDTEAFFGQGTRLTVV.

The chain links TRBV4-1 to TRBJ1-5, with a weak D call TRBD1 (5 bases). Deletions cut 0 bases from V and 1 base from J, with 10 bases between. The CDR3 runs to 16 residues. Germline CDR1 is MGHRA and CDR2 is YSYEKL. As DNA, the CDR3 is TGCGCCAGCAGCCAAGAGGAAGGGGTGAGCAATCAGCCCCAGCATTTT. This codes for CASSQEEGVSNQPQHF.

V is TRBV27 and J is TRBJ2-1; D possibly corresponds to TRBD2 (6 bases). There are 14 residues in the CDR3. Between the trimmed V and J ends, which lost 4 bases and 9 bases, there was a span of 16 bases. Germline lookup yields CDR1 MNHEY and CDR2 SMNVEV (reference sequence). CDR3 DNA sequence: TGTGCCAGCAGTTCCGGGACTCGGTCAGGTGAGCAGTTCTTC. Its protein product is CASSSGTRSGEQFF.

J is TRBJ2-5 and V is TRBV5-4; TRBD2 matches 11 bases. The V gene end was trimmed by 4 bases and the J gene end by 5 bases; junction bases not matched to a gene: 7. Per the germline V gene, CDR1 is SGHNT and CDR2 is YYREEE (reference sequence). This CDR3 spans 15 amino acids. The CDR3 loop reads CASSGSGGAWETQYF. CDR3 bases: TGTGCCAGCAGCGGTAGCGGGGGGGCATGGGAGACCCAGTACTTC.

The chain employs TRBV11-1 and TRBJ2-5, with D possibly matching TRBD2 (6 bases). Trimming removed 5 bases at V and 7 bases at J, with 14 bases between. CDR3 length equals 13 residues. CDR1 is SGHAT, CDR2 FQDESV, per germline (reference sequence). The CDR3 protein is CASSLEGAGTQYF. CDR3 DNA: TGTGCCAGCAGCCTGGAGGGTGCTGGGACCCAGTACTTC.

The rearrangement joins TRBV5-1 to TRBJ2-5; 8 nucleotides match TRBD2. CDR3 size: 16 residues. Per the germline V gene, CDR1 is SGHRS and CDR2 is YFSETQ. The trim removed 6 bases at V and 1 base at J, leaving 11 bases unmatched. The CDR3 bases are TGCGCCAGCACCCTAGGGGCCCTAGCGGGCCAAGAGACCCAGTACTTC. Translation: CASTLGALAGQETQYF.

This CDR3 reads CASSLWGGGYTF. The CDR3 bases are TGTGCCAGCAGCTTATGGGGGGGAGGCTACACCTTC. J is TRBJ1-2 and V is TRBV7-8, with D perhaps matching TRBD1 (5 bases). The CDR3 consists of 12 residues. The ends were cut back, 2 bases at V and 8 bases at J, with 9 bases in the middle. Germline CDR1 SGHVS, CDR2 FQNEAQ.

The chain links TRBV27 to TRBJ2-1, with 9 bases lining up with TRBD2. The CDR3 consists of 15 residues. The V gene's germline CDR1 is MNHEY and CDR2 SMNVEV (reference sequence). After removal of 1 base from V and 7 bases from J, the junction contained 5 bases not matched to a gene. The CDR3: CASSLWRGGPNEQFF. The CDR3 DNA sequence: TGTGCCAGCAGTTTATGGCGGGGGGGCCCAAATGAGCAGTTCTTC.

This chain uses TRBV5-1 with TRBJ2-3; 9 nucleotides align to TRBD2. From germline, CDR1 is SGHRS and CDR2 YFSETQ. With V trimmed by 2 bases and J by 5 bases, 3 bases remained unmatched. The CDR3 runs 14 residues. Written as DNA, the CDR3 is TGCGCCAGCAGCTTTAGCGGGGGCGGAGATACGCAGTATTTT. Protein: CASSFSGGGDTQYF.

The chain employs TRBV5-1 and TRBJ1-4; 7 bases map to TRBD1. The CDR3 covers 14 residues. V lost 3 bases, J lost 8 bases, and 7 bases stayed unmatched. The germline V gene has CDR1 SGHRS and CDR2 YFSETQ. The chain's CDR3 is CASSSKGQSEKLFF. The CDR3 DNA sequence: TGCGCCAGCAGCTCCAAGGGACAGTCAGAAAAACTGTTTTTT.

This clone was picked up one time. The DNA for the CDR3 is TGTGCCAGCAGTTACCCGCCCCGGGACAGAACCTACGAGCAGTACTTC. It codes for CASSYPPRDRTYEQYF. The chain has TRBV6-7 and TRBJ2-7, with 7 bases lining up with TRBD1. TRBV6-7 is annotated as an ORF whose role is uncertain. Trimming took 2 bases from V and 2 from J; bases not matched to a gene: 9. The CDR3 runs 16 residues.

The rearrangement links TRBV15 to TRBJ2-7; possible D gene TRBD1, 5 bases. The CDR3 sequence is 13 residues long. The germline V gene has CDR1 LNHNV and CDR2 YYDKDF (reference sequence). V gave up 0 bases and J gave up 7 bases, with 10 bases separating them. For the CDR3, the DNA is TGTGCCACCAGCAGAGACAGGGTGGGTGAGCAGTACTTC. This translates into CATSRDRVGEQYF.

This clone has a single count. The rearrangement links TRBV19 to TRBJ1-2; 7 bases match TRBD1. The CDR3 sequence is 14 residues long. CDR1 LNHDA and CDR2 SQIVND come from the germline V gene (reference sequence). J lost 0 bases, V lost 4 bases, and 2 bases had no gene match. The CDR3 nucleotides are TGTGCCAGTAGTAGGGACAGCGCTAACTATGGCTACACCTTC. It codes for CASSRDSANYGYTF.

This clone appeared a single time. As DNA, the CDR3 is TGTGCCAGCAGCTTACCGGGCAACCGAGGGGGCGAGCAGTACTTC. It specifies CASSLPGNRGGEQYF. V is TRBV7-6 and J is TRBJ2-7; D perhaps matches TRBD1 (6 bases). This CDR3 is 15 amino acids long. CDR1 and CDR2 from the germline V gene are SGHVS and FNYEAQ. V was trimmed by 2 bases and J by 6 bases, leaving 17 bases between them.

The chain has TRBV5-1 and TRBJ2-2, with 15 bases that match TRBD2. Trimming cost V 3 bases and J 5 bases; bases outside gene matches: 11. The CDR3 spans 19 residues. Germline-derived CDR1 and CDR2 are SGHRS and YFSETQ. The CDR3, as DNA: TGCGCCAGCAGCTCTACCGGACTAGCGGGGGGGCTAAGTACCGGGGAGCTGTTTTTT. Translating gives CASSSTGLAGGLSTGELFF. Looking up the rest from reference TRBV5-1 and TRBJ2-2 gives the full variable domain: KAGVTQTPRYLIKTRGQQVTLSCSPISGHRSVSWYQQTPGQGLQFLFEYFSETQRNKGNFPGRFSGRQFSNSRSEMNVSTLELGDSALYLCASSSTGLAGGLSTGELFFGEGSRLTVL.

CDR3 coding DNA: TGTGCCAGCAGCTTAAACAGGAACAATGAGCAGTTCTTC. This translates into CASSLNRNNEQFF. This chain connects TRBV7-2 to TRBJ2-1; D is possibly TRBD1 (5 bases). Trimming shortened V by 2 bases and J by 5 bases, and 7 bases separated the two germline ends. Germline lookup yields CDR1 SGHTA and CDR2 FQGNSA. This CDR3 has 13 amino acids.

This clone showed up just a few times. This chain links TRBV6-5 with TRBJ1-2; no reliable D call. The V end lost 6 bases, the J end lost 6 bases, and 11 bases lay between the germline ends. Germline values: CDR1 MNHEY, CDR2 SVGAGI. The CDR3 runs to 12 residues. The CDR3: CASRVGRDGYTF. CDR3 coding DNA: TGTGCCAGCAGGGTAGGGCGGGATGGCTACACCTTC.

The V and J genes are TRBV11-2 and TRBJ1-6; 8 bases align to TRBD1. CDR1 and CDR2 (germline): SGHAT, FQNNGV. The CDR3 is 20 residues long. V shed 0 bases, J shed 4 bases, and the junction held 14 bases outside the gene matches. The CDR3 region is CASSLEGGDRSAAYNSPLHF. The CDR3 nucleotides are TGTGCCAGCAGCTTAGAGGGGGGGGACAGGTCGGCCGCTTATAATTCACCCCTCCACTTT.

The chain is built from TRBV30 and TRBJ1-6; D is perhaps TRBD1 (6 bases). V was shortened by 5 bases and J by 4 bases, with 6 bases between the two germline ends. The CDR3 runs to 12 residues. CDR1 GTSNPN and CDR2 SVGIG come from the germline V gene (reference sequence). CDR3 DNA: TGTGCCTGGGGACAGTATAATTCACCCCTCCACTTT. This sequence encodes CAWGQYNSPLHF.

The V and J genes are TRBV7-2 and TRBJ1-5, with a possible D match to TRBD1 (5 bases). The germline V and J ends were trimmed by 5 bases and 2 bases, with 10 bases remaining between them. CDR1 SGHTA and CDR2 FQGNSA come from the germline V gene. The CDR3 spans 14 residues. The CDR3 DNA reads TGTGCCAGCAGCCCGACAGCACGCAATCAGCCCCAGCATTTT. Translating gives CASSPTARNQPQHF.

This sequence joins TRBV5-1 and TRBJ1-4, with 9 nucleotides matching TRBD1. CDR1 is SGHRS, CDR2 YFSETQ, per germline. The CDR3 is 16 residues long. V lost 3 bases and J lost 4; bases outside the gene matches: 7. The CDR3 spells CASSSGGTGLNEKLFF. Written as DNA, the CDR3 is TGCGCCAGCAGCTCTGGCGGGACAGGGCTTAATGAAAAACTGTTTTTT. Variable domain in full (rest from reference TRBV5-1 and TRBJ1-4): KAGVTQTPRYLIKTRGQQVTLSCSPISGHRSVSWYQQTPGQGLQFLFEYFSETQRNKGNFPGRFSGRQFSNSRSEMNVSTLELGDSALYLCASSSGGTGLNEKLFFGSGTQLSVL.

The chain employs TRBV7-8 and TRBJ1-5; D is ambiguous. Trimming took 1 base from V and 7 from J, leaving 14 bases between them. The CDR3 is 15 amino acids. Germline CDR1 is SGHVS and CDR2 is FQNEAQ. CDR3 residues: CASSLGHGANQPQHF. The CDR3 region has the DNA TGTGCCAGCAGCTTAGGCCATGGAGCGAACCAGCCCCAGCATTTT.

The chain has TRBV3-1 (or the pseudogene TRBV3-2) and TRBJ2-3; D not certain. The CDR3 runs 12 residues. The germline gives CDR1 LGHDT, CDR2 YNNKEL (reference sequence). The V and J ends lost 3 bases and 6 bases respectively, with 7 bases between them. The CDR3 here is CASSQTWDTQYF. CDR3 DNA sequence: TGTGCCAGCAGCCAGACTTGGGATACGCAGTATTTT.

As DNA, the CDR3 is TGTGCCTGGAGTGCCAGCCAGGGTCGCTACACCTTC. Protein product: CAWSASQGRYTF. The chain carries TRBV30 and TRBJ1-2; a possible D gene is TRBD1 (5 bases). The V end lost 1 base, the J end lost 9 bases, and 12 bases lay between the germline ends. This CDR3 is built from 12 residues. The germline V gene has CDR1 GTSNPN and CDR2 SVGIG (reference sequence).

This clone was observed once. This rearrangement joins TRBV10-3 to TRBJ1-2, with 11 positions matching TRBD1. Germline V lookup: CDR1 ENHRY, CDR2 SYGVKD. The CDR3 length is 13 residues. The V and J ends lost 6 bases and 4 bases, in that order; junction bases with no gene match: 1. The DNA for the CDR3 is TGTGCCATCAGAGGGACAGGGGGCTATGGCTACACCTTC. Its protein product is CAIRGTGGYGYTF.

This sequence joins TRBV5-1 and TRBJ1-4, with a weak D call TRBD1 (6 bases). Per the germline V gene, CDR1 is SGHRS and CDR2 is YFSETQ. The CDR3 loop spans 16 amino acids. With 4 bases removed from V and 0 bases from J, the gap between germline ends came to 13 bases. CDR3 DNA sequence: TGCGCCAGCAGCCTGCGGACAGCTGCAACTAATGAAAAACTGTTTTTT. It translates to CASSLRTAATNEKLFF.